A single sample is the source of the 8 T cell receptor beta chains below, sequenced in a study of a mutant IDH1 vaccine in newly diagnosed glioma. Time point denoted: baseline, week 1 (first vaccination visit). Treatment denoted: pre-vaccination baseline after standard-of-care therapy. Assay used: immunoSEQ multiplex PCR; TCRdb lists only in-frame clones, some missing. Found here are over 75,000 clones, about 90% of them singletons; the top ten hold roughly 0.6%. The source material was PBMCs, sampled from a glioma patient treated with radiotherapy, temozolomide or both. The receptors here all came from a woman aged 45-65 years with glioma.

The chain uses TRBV4-2 and TRBJ2-1; 7 nucleotides align to TRBD1. J lost 5 bases, V lost 0 bases, and 13 bases had no gene match. The length of the CDR3 is 18 residues. Looked up from germline, CDR1 is LGHNA and CDR2 is YNFKEQ. The CDR3 sequence: CASSQEVEGAGSHNEQFF. In nucleotides, the CDR3 is TGTGCCAGCAGCCAAGAGGTTGAGGGGGCCGGTAGTCACAATGAGCAGTTCTTC.

The V and J genes are TRBV9 and TRBJ2-1, with 9 bases aligning to TRBD2. Looked up from germline, CDR1 is SGDLS and CDR2 is YYNGEE. This CDR3 is built from 16 residues. With V trimmed by 3 bases and J by 8 bases, 12 bases remained unmatched. This chain's CDR3 is CASSASVAGELYEQFF. CDR3 coding DNA: TGTGCCAGCAGCGCCTCAGTAGCGGGAGAACTTTATGAGCAGTTCTTC.

V is TRBV7-9 and J is TRBJ1-1; no clear D. V lost 1 base, J lost 1 base, and 4 bases lay in between. This CDR3 is 13 amino acids long. Germline assignment: CDR1 SEHNR and CDR2 FQNEAQ (reference sequence). CDR3 DNA sequence: TGTGCCAGCAGCTTAGATACGAACACTGAAGCTTTCTTT. Translation: CASSLDTNTEAFF. Full variable domain (rest looked up from reference TRBV7-9 and TRBJ1-1): DTGVSQNPRHKITKRGQNVTFRCDPISEHNRLYWYRQTLGQGPEFLTYFQNEAQLEKSRLLSDRFSAERPKGSFSTLEIQRTEQGDSAMYLCASSLDTNTEAFFGQGTRLTVV.

The V gene is TRBV7-9, the J gene TRBJ2-1; D might be TRBD2 (5 bases). The V gene lost 1 base and the J gene lost 7 bases, with 5 bases spanning the gap. This CDR3 is 12 amino acids long. Germline-derived CDR1 and CDR2 are SEHNR and FQNEAQ (reference sequence). The CDR3 here is CASSLGRNEQFF. CDR3 sequence (DNA): TGTGCCAGCAGCTTAGGGAGGAATGAGCAGTTCTTC.

This chain connects TRBV28 to TRBJ1-2; a weak D match, TRBD1 (6 bases). Per germline, CDR1 MDHEN and CDR2 SYDVKM. The CDR3 runs to 17 residues. The V end was cut by 4 bases, the J end by 0 bases, with 18 bases between. The CDR3 sequence is CASSYTGRHRPNYGYTF. CDR3 in DNA: TGTGCCAGCAGTTACACAGGGAGACATCGGCCTAACTATGGCTACACCTTC.

The chain has TRBV28 and TRBJ2-5, with D hard to call. The V gene's germline CDR1 is MDHEN and CDR2 SYDVKM. Trimming removed 8 bases from V and 4 bases from J, with 17 bases in between. CDR3 length: 14 residues. In nucleotides, the CDR3 is TGTGCCAGCGGGTTTCGCGGTAAGGGAGAGACCCAGTACTTC. This gives the protein CASGFRGKGETQYF.

V and J are TRBV9 and TRBJ2-3; either TRBD1 or TRBD2 may supply D (5 bases each). The CDR3 contains 13 residues. V was shortened by 4 bases and J by 6 bases, with 12 bases between the two germline ends. Germline CDR1 is SGDLS and CDR2 is YYNGEE. CDR3 in DNA: TGTGCCAGCAGCCCCGGGGCCCGCGATACGCAGTATTTT. Protein product: CASSPGARDTQYF.

The chain joins TRBV9 to TRBJ1-4; unclear D gene. V gave up 0 bases and J gave up 0 bases, with 6 bases separating them. CDR1 is SGDLS and CDR2 is YYNGEE in the germline V gene. The CDR3 length is 15 residues. The chain's CDR3 is CASSVGGATNEKLFF. CDR3 DNA sequence: TGTGCCAGCAGCGTAGGAGGCGCAACTAATGAAAAACTGTTTTTT.